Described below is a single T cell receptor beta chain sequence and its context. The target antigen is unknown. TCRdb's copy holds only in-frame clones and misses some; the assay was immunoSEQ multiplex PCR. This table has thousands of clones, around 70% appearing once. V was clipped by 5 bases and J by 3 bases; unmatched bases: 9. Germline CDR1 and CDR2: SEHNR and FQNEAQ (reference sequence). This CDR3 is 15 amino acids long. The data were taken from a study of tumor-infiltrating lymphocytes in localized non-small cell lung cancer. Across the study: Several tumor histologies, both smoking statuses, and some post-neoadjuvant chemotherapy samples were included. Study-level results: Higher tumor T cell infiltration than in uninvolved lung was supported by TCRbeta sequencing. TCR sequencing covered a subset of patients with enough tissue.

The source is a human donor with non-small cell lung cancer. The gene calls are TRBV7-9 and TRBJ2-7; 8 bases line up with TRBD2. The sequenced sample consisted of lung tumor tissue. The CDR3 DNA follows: TGTGCCAGCAGCCCGACTAGCGTGACCGACTACGAGCAGTACTTC. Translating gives CASSPTSVTDYEQYF. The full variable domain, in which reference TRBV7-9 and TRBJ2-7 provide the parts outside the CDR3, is DTGVSQNPRHKITKRGQNVTFRCDPISEHNRLYWYRQTLGQGPEFLTYFQNEAQLEKSRLLSDRFSAERPKGSFSTLEIQRTEQGDSAMYLCASSPTSVTDYEQYFGPGTRLTVT.